This T cell receptor (beta chain) was captured in a study of CD8+ T cells in alopecia areata. Across the whole study: Treated patients were given 5 to 10 mg oral tofacitinib twice daily.

Overall study results and limits: Only one nonresponder was present, which leaves the link between baseline CD8+ expansion and response uncertain. In scalp and blood, many expanded lesional clones persisted during tofacitinib.

Trimming removed 3 bases at V and 4 bases at J, with 7 bases between. Germline values: CDR1 MGHRA, CDR2 YSYEKL. The CDR3 is made up of 13 amino acids. Treatment defined: oral pan-JAK inhibitor, 5-10 mg twice daily. Researchers gathered lesional scalp punch biopsies and peripheral blood from patients with alopecia areata. After isolation, RNA underwent reverse transcription to generate cDNA as the sequencing template. Assay: immunoSEQ multiplex PCR; the TCRdb copy retains only in-frame clones and omits some. Of around 270,000 clones listed, over 45% are singletons. Turning to this clone: Its antigen is as yet unknown.

Sequences were derived from CD4+ T cells sorted from blood, sampled at week 24, from a patient treated with tofacitinib. The TCR originated in a human donor with alopecia areata. The V and J genes are TRBV4-1 and TRBJ1-5; D remains ambiguous. CDR3 sequence reads: CASSHRRNQPQHF. The CDR3 region has the DNA TGCGCCAGCAGCCATAGACGGAATCAGCCCCAGCATTTT.